This entry is about one TCR beta chain. What it binds is unknown. TCRdb fed the RT-PCR reads into MiXCR, producing one record per CDR3 protein. Of under 850,000 distinct CDR3 sequences listed, around a sixth are singletons. This specimen belongs to a study of response to subunit inactivated influenza vaccine. Study-wide results and limits: It was the authors' suggestion that each seasonal influenza vaccination recruits few new T cells.

This sequence originates from a man aged 45-65 years who received an inactivated influenza vaccine. Sequences were derived from PBMCs from blood, sampled more than 4 days after vaccination.

The CDR3 is CALRLGQGAERFYNEQFF. DNA for the CDR3: TGTGCCTTGCGGTTAGGACAGGGGGCCGAGCGGTTCTACAATGAGCAGTTCTTC. The gene calls are TRBV11-1 and TRBJ2-1; TRBD1 matches 11 bases. The length of the CDR3 is 18 residues. Germline V CDR1 and CDR2: SGHAT, FQDESV (reference sequence). V shed 11 bases, J shed 3 bases, and the junction held 18 bases outside the gene matches.